One sample yielded the 14 T cell receptor beta chains listed below, sequenced in a study of CD8+CD57+ T cells in acquired aplastic anemia. Genomic DNA was employed as the template in profiling TCR beta VDJ and CDR3. TCRdb reprocessed the reads via MiXCR and lists one record per CDR3 protein. The table includes about 470,000 distinct CDR3 sequences, under 40% detected once. Whoever was chosen for sequencing had shown CD8+CD57+ cell expansion by flow cytometry. Input material: sorted CD4+, CD8+, or CD8+CD57+ T cells (not recorded which) from PBMCs. The receptors were gathered from a human donor with aplastic anemia.

V usage is TRBV7-2 and J usage is TRBJ2-5; D is ambiguous. The germline V gene has CDR1 SGHTA and CDR2 FQGNSA. V was pared by 2 bases and J by 1 base, with 14 bases between. This CDR3 is built from 16 residues. CDR3 region: CASSLWRTSSQETQYF. The CDR3 DNA follows: TGTGCCAGCAGCTTATGGCGAACGTCCAGCCAAGAGACCCAGTACTTC.

This clonotype appeared a single time. This chain connects TRBV27 to TRBJ1-4, with D maybe TRBD1 (6 bases). The CDR3 loop spans 14 amino acids. V was cut by 7 bases and J by 6 bases, with 15 bases left in between. In germline, CDR1 is MNHEY, CDR2 SMNVEV (reference sequence). The CDR3 nucleotides are TGTGCCAGCAACCTCGGGGCAGGGGATGAAAAACTGTTTTTT. Translated: CASNLGAGDEKLFF.

This clonotype was counted between two and nine times. J is TRBJ2-2 and V is TRBV6-4; D call uncertain. The length of the CDR3 is 14 residues. Trimming removed 2 bases at V and 7 bases at J, with 11 bases between. Germline V gene data show CDR1 as MRHNA and CDR2 as SNTAGT. CDR3 sequence (DNA): TGTGCCAGCAGTGACGGGAAGGAGCTCGGGGAGCTGTTTTTT. Its protein is CASSDGKELGELFF.

The chain links TRBV5-1 to TRBJ2-1, with 12 bases fitting TRBD2. Germline V gives CDR1 SGHRS, CDR2 YFSETQ. The ends lost 1 base at V and 9 bases at J; junction bases unmatched: 8. The CDR3 runs to 16 residues. For the CDR3, the DNA is TGCGCCAGCAGCTTGCCCTCTAGCGGGGGGGCAGGTGAGCAGTTCTTC. It yields the protein CASSLPSSGGAGEQFF.

This chain links TRBV7-3 with TRBJ1-1; 9 nucleotides align to TRBD1. The CDR3 is 16 residues long. CDR1 is SGHTA, CDR2 FQGTGA, per germline. J gave up 5 bases and V 2 bases, and 9 bases lay outside the gene matches. CDR3 bases: TGTGCCAGCAGCTTAGAGTTCGGGACAGGGATGACTGAAGCTTTCTTT. It yields the protein CASSLEFGTGMTEAFF.

The table lists this clonotype with a count of one. The chain combines TRBV7-9 with TRBJ2-5; no clear D gene. Trimming took off 7 bases at V and 9 bases at J, with 12 bases between the two ends. Germline V gives CDR1 SEHNR, CDR2 FQNEAQ (reference sequence). The length of the CDR3 is 11 residues. The CDR3 spells CASIPKKAQYF. The CDR3 coding sequence is TGTGCCAGCATCCCTAAGAAGGCCCAGTACTTC.

CDR3 amino acids: CSARDPGQGFQPQHF. CDR3 DNA: TGCAGTGCTAGAGACCCGGGACAGGGTTTTCAGCCCCAGCATTTT. This sequence joins TRBV20-1 and TRBJ1-5; the match to TRBD1 covers 9 bases. Germline loops: CDR1 DFQATT, CDR2 SNEGSKA (reference sequence). Trimming removed 0 bases from V and 6 bases from J; junction bases left unmatched: 6. CDR3 length: 15 amino acids.

The chain employs TRBV9 and TRBJ2-2; TRBD2 matches at 9 bases. Germline trimming cut 4 bases from V and 7 bases from J; bases unmatched to any gene: 8. This CDR3 is 15 amino acids long. CDR1 SGDLS and CDR2 YYNGEE come from the germline V gene. The CDR3 bases are TGTGCCAGCAGCTTCCCGGGACTAGCAATCGGGGAGCTGTTTTTT. Translating it yields CASSFPGLAIGELFF.

Turning to this clonotype: A read error is likely, as this CDR3 ends without the conserved phenylalanine or tryptophan. Because the CDR3's place on the DNA is in doubt, the DNA is left out and the CDR3 is given as listed by TCRdb. CDR3 residues: CASSPTSQGFY. V is TRBV2 and J is TRBJ1-1; the table's D call of TRBD1 was not tested on the DNA. Counting both end residues, the CDR3 totals 11 amino acids. Germline-derived CDR1 and CDR2 are SNHLY and FYNNEI.

This clonotype has more than one count but fewer than ten. The chain uses TRBV20-1 and TRBJ2-4; D is ambiguous. CDR1 is DFQATT, CDR2 SNEGSKA, per germline (reference sequence). V dropped 0 bases and J dropped 3 bases, with 12 bases sitting between them. The CDR3 runs 15 residues. The CDR3: CSARDSSPGKNIQYF. In DNA form, the CDR3 reads TGCAGTGCTAGAGACTCGTCGCCTGGCAAAAACATTCAGTACTTC.

This clonotype showed up just a few times. The chain has TRBV29-1 and TRBJ1-2; no definite D call. The CDR3 extends over 13 amino acids. V lost 4 bases to trimming and J lost 1 base, with 10 bases between them. Germline lookup yields CDR1 SQVTM and CDR2 ANQGSEA. CDR3 coding DNA: TGCAGCGTTGGGGAGGATGGTAACTATGGCTACACCTTC. This translates into CSVGEDGNYGYTF.

The chain links TRBV20-1 to TRBJ2-2, with a weak D call TRBD1 (6 bases). CDR1 and CDR2 from the germline V gene are DFQATT and SNEGSKA (reference sequence). The CDR3 runs 13 residues. V was shortened by 5 bases and J by 3 bases, with 10 bases between the two germline ends. The CDR3 spells CSAPGADTGELFF. In DNA form, the CDR3 reads TGCAGTGCTCCAGGGGCGGACACCGGGGAGCTGTTTTTT.

The gene calls are TRBV11-2 and TRBJ2-7; maybe TRBD2 (6 bases). The CDR3 loop spans 14 amino acids. In germline, CDR1 is SGHAT, CDR2 FQNNGV. Trimming pared 4 bases from V and 1 base from J, leaving 11 bases between. Here the CDR3 DNA reads TGTGCCAGCAGCTGGAGGGGTACTTCCTACGAGCAGTACTTC. This sequence encodes CASSWRGTSYEQYF.

In its sample, this clonotype was seen a few times. The rearrangement joins TRBV24-1 to TRBJ1-6; no definite D call. CDR1 and CDR2 (germline): KGHDR, SFDVKD. The CDR3 sequence is 10 residues long. V was pared by 12 bases and J by 1 base, with 0 bases between. The CDR3 DNA is TGTGCCTCCTATAATTCACCCCTCCACTTT. This gives the protein CASYNSPLHF.